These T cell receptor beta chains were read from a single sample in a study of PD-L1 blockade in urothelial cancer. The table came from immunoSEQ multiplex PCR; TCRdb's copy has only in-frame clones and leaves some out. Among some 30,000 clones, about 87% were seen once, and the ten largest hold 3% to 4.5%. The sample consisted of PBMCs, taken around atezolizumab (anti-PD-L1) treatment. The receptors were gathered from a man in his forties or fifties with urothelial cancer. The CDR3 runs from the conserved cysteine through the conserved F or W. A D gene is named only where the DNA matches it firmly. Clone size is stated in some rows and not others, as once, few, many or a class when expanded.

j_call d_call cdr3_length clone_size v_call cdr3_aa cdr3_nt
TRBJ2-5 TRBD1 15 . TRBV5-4 CASSEPGQRQETQYF TGTGCCAGCAGCGAGCCGGGACAGAGACAAGAGACCCAGTACTTC
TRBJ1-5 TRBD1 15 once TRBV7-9 CASSFEGTGVQPQHF TGTGCCAGCAGCTTCGAGGGTACAGGGGTTCAGCCCCAGCATTTT
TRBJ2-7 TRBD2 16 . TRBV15 CATSGRLAGDPYEQYF TGTGCCACCAGCGGGAGACTAGCGGGAGACCCCTACGAGCAGTACTTC
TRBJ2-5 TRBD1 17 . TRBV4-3 CASSQGPRDRDKETQYF TGCGCCAGCAGCCAAGGCCCCCGGGACAGAGACAAAGAGACCCAGTACTTC
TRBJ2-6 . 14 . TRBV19 CASRIGGGANVLTF TGTGCCAGTAGGATTGGAGGCGGGGCCAACGTCCTGACTTTC
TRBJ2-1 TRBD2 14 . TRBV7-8 CASSMGLAGGEQFF TGTGCCAGCAGCATGGGACTAGCGGGGGGTGAGCAGTTCTTC
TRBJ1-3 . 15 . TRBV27 CASKAYRDSGNTIYF TGTGCCAGCAAGGCATACAGGGACTCTGGAAACACCATATATTTT
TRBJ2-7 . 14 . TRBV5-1 CASSLGDHSHEQYF TGCGCCAGCAGCTTGGGAGACCATAGCCACGAGCAGTACTTC
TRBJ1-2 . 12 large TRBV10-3 CAIPGGYDGYTF TGTGCCATTCCCGGGGGGTACGATGGCTACACCTTC
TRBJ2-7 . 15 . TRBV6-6 CASSSARQGFYEQYF TGTGCCAGCAGTTCTGCGAGGCAGGGGTTTTACGAGCAGTACTTC
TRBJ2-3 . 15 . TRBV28 CASSKGLRGRDTQYF TGTGCCAGCAGTAAGGGTTTGCGGGGTCGGGATACGCAGTATTTT
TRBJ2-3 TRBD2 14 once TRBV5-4 CASSFSGGADTQYF TGTGCCAGCAGCTTTAGCGGGGGGGCGGATACGCAGTATTTT
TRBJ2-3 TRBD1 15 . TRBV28 CASSSGQGRADTQYF TGTGCCAGCAGTTCAGGACAGGGAAGGGCAGATACGCAGTATTTT
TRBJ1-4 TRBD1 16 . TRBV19 CASSDRDRGWNEKLFF TGTGCCAGTAGTGACCGGGACAGGGGCTGGAATGAAAAACTGTTTTTT
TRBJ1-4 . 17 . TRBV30 CARTLQVWGLLNEKLFF TGTGCCCGAACCCTACAGGTATGGGGACTGCTTAATGAAAAACTGTTTTTT
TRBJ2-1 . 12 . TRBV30 CAWSALIGEQFF TGTGCCTGGAGTGCGCTGATCGGTGAGCAGTTCTTC
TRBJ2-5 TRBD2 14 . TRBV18 CASSPLAGGETQYF TGTGCCAGCTCACCACTAGCGGGAGGTGAGACCCAGTACTTC
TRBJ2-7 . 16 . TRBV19 CASSIIGGANSYEQYF TGTGCCAGTAGTATAATAGGAGGGGCGAATTCCTACGAGCAGTACTTC
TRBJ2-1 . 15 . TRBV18 CASSPMGEAHNEQFF TGTGCCAGCTCACCTATGGGGGAGGCCCACAATGAGCAGTTCTTC
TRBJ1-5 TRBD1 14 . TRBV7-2 CASSPPGTEQPQHF TGTGCCAGCAGCCCCCCCGGGACAGAGCAGCCCCAGCATTTT
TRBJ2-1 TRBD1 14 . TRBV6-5 CASSYYRDSKEQFF TGTGCCAGCAGTTACTACCGGGACAGCAAGGAGCAGTTCTTC
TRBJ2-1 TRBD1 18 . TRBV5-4 CASSLRDREWWTYNEQFF TGTGCCAGCAGCCTTAGGGACAGGGAATGGTGGACCTACAATGAGCAGTTCTTC
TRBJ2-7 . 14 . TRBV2 CASTTQGYTYEQYF TGTGCCAGCACTACACAGGGATATACCTACGAGCAGTACTTC
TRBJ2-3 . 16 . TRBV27 CASSFLTIGGTDTQYF TGTGCCAGCAGTTTTTTGACTATCGGAGGCACAGATACGCAGTATTTT
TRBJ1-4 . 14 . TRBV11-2 CASSLARRSEKLFF TGTGCCAGCAGCTTAGCAAGGCGGAGTGAAAAACTGTTTTTT
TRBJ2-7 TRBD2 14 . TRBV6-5 CASRTSGASYEQYF TGTGCCAGCAGGACTAGCGGGGCCTCCTACGAGCAGTACTTC
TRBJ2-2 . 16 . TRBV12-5 CASGLSGNTVTGELFF TGTGCTAGTGGTTTGTCAGGAAACACCGTGACCGGGGAGCTGTTTTTT
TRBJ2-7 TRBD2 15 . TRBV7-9 CASSPRTSGSYEQYF TGTGCCAGCAGCCCGCGGACTAGCGGGAGCTACGAGCAGTACTTC
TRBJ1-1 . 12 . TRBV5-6 CASSFEPTEAFF TGTGCCAGCAGCTTCGAGCCCACTGAAGCTTTCTTT
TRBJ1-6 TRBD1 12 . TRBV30 CAWGQGNSPLHF TGTGCCTGGGGACAGGGGAATTCACCCCTCCACTTT
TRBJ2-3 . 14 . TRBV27 CASRVGVLTDTQYF TGTGCCAGCAGGGTTGGAGTCCTCACAGATACGCAGTATTTT
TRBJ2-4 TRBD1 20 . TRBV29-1 CSVLLPGQILLGETGNIQYF TGCAGCGTCCTCCTACCGGGACAGATTTTGTTGGGAGAAACAGGGAACATTCAGTACTTC
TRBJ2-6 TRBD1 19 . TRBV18 CASSRSGQGINSGANVLTF TGTGCCAGCTCACGCTCGGGACAGGGGATAAACTCTGGGGCCAACGTCCTGACTTTC
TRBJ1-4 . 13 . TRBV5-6 CASRKAGEGKLFF TGTGCCAGCAGGAAGGCAGGGGAAGGAAAACTGTTTTTT
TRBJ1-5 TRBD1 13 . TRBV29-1 CSVATGIHQPQHF TGCAGCGTTGCGACAGGGATACATCAGCCCCAGCATTTT
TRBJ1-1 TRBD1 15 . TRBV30 CAWRSRDRLNTEAFF TGTGCCTGGAGGTCTCGGGACAGATTAAACACTGAAGCTTTCTTT
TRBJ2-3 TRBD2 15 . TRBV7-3 CASSPLGLDLDTQYF TGTGCCAGCAGCCCCCTTGGACTAGACTTGGATACGCAGTATTTT
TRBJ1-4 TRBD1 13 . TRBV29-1 CSVGGQPNEKLFF TGCAGCGTTGGGGGACAGCCTAATGAAAAACTGTTTTTT
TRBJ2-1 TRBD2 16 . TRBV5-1 CASSLATSGGLNEQFF TGCGCCAGCAGCTTGGCCACTAGCGGGGGACTCAATGAGCAGTTCTTC
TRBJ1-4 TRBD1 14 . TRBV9 CASSVEGGSEKLFF TGTGCCAGCAGCGTAGAAGGGGGCAGTGAAAAACTGTTTTTT
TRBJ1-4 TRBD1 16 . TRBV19 CASSIPQKTGAEKLFF TGTGCCAGTAGTATTCCCCAAAAGACAGGGGCGGAAAAACTGTTTTTT
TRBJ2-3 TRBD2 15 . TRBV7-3 CASSLGLAGADTQYF TGTGCCAGCAGCTTAGGGCTAGCGGGGGCTGATACGCAGTATTTT
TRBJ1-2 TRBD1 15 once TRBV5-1 CASSLGQGMSYGYTF TGCGCCAGCAGCTTGGGACAGGGGATGAGCTATGGCTACACCTTC
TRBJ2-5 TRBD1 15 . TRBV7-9 CASSPRTGYQETQYF TGTGCCAGCAGCCCCAGGACAGGGTACCAAGAGACCCAGTACTTC
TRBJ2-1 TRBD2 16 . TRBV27 CASSSRGGPGTNEQFF TGTGCCAGCAGTTCTCGCGGGGGACCCGGGACCAATGAGCAGTTCTTC